The 5 T cell receptor beta chains in this list originate from one sample, sequenced in a study of T-cell reconstitution after alpha-beta-depleted transplantation in children. TCRbeta library construction was performed incorporating unique molecular identifiers. TCRdb re-called the PCR reads through MiXCR, storing one row per CDR3 protein. The profile covers hundreds of thousands of distinct CDR3 sequences, with around 15% appearing a single time and less than 30% taken by the ten largest. Sequencing was performed on PBMCs, mostly from graft donor cells, taken 360 days after TCRalphabeta/CD19-depleted stem cell transplant. The receptor source for this set is a boy in the first two years of life who had a stem cell transplant for Wiskott-Aldrich syndrome, so the T cells may come from the graft donor.

The chain joins TRBV29-1 to TRBJ2-7, with 10 bases aligning to TRBD1. Germline V gene sequence: CDR1 SQVTM, CDR2 ANQGSEA. This CDR3 is 14 amino acids long. Trimming at V came to 5 bases and at J to 2 bases, leaving 6 bases not matched to a gene. For the CDR3, the DNA is TGCAGCGTTTGGGACAGGGGCCCACCCTACGAGCAGTACTTC. Translating it yields CSVWDRGPPYEQYF.

V gene TRBV20-1 combines with J gene TRBJ2-7, with 7 bases fitting TRBD2. CDR1 is DFQATT and CDR2 is SNEGSKA in the germline V gene (reference sequence). The V segment lost 3 bases and the J segment 2 bases; nucleotides outside the gene matches: 7. CDR3 size: 14 residues. The CDR3 protein is CSARGGTITYEQYF. The CDR3 bases are TGCAGTGCTAGGGGAGGGACTATTACCTACGAGCAGTACTTC.

The chain recombines TRBV5-5 with TRBJ2-7, with 8 bases fitting TRBD2. CDR3 length equals 15 residues. Germline V lookup: CDR1 SGHKS, CDR2 YYEKEE (reference sequence). V trimming: 0 bases; J trimming: 0 bases; junction bases outside the gene matches: 2. In nucleotides, the CDR3 is TGTGCCAGCAGCTTGGGACTAGCGCACTCCTACGAGCAGTACTTC. It is translated as CASSLGLAHSYEQYF.

The rearrangement joins TRBV12-3 or TRBV12-4 to TRBJ2-1; 10 bases fit TRBD2. V was clipped by 6 bases and J by 3 bases; unmatched bases: 2. The CDR3 runs to 14 residues. The CDR3 is CASRTSGIYNEQFF. The CDR3 DNA sequence: TGTGCCAGCAGAACTAGCGGGATCTACAATGAGCAGTTCTTC.

The chain carries TRBV12-3 or TRBV12-4 and TRBJ2-7; 10 bases map to TRBD2. This CDR3 region has 15 residues. With V trimmed by 4 bases and J by 7 bases, 10 bases remained unmatched. The CDR3 DNA reads TGTGCCAGCAGTTACCTAGCGGGAGTGGTGGCGGAGCAGTACTTC. Translated: CASSYLAGVVAEQYF.